This T cell receptor (beta chain) was found in a study of blood T cell repertoires in COVID-19. As for the study in general: PBMCs, B-cell-depleted T cells, or T cells provided the cDNA or gDNA that made up the material.

This CDR3 has 17 residues. V shed 2 bases, J shed 4 bases, and the junction held 12 bases outside the gene matches. Produced via immunoSEQ multiplex PCR; TCRdb's table is partial and in-frame only. The sample lists about 280,000 clones, roughly 87% occurring once. This clonotype was obtained from a man aged 18 to 29 with active or convalescent COVID-19. The sequenced sample was peripheral blood. This rearrangement joins TRBV5-3 to TRBJ1-5; 7 bases are shared with TRBD1. TRBV5-3 is known as an ORF, though its function is uncertain. CDR3 DNA sequence: TGTGCCAGAAGCTTTTTCCGGGACAGAGTGGATAATCAGCCCCAGCATTTT. Its protein product is CARSFFRDRVDNQPQHF.